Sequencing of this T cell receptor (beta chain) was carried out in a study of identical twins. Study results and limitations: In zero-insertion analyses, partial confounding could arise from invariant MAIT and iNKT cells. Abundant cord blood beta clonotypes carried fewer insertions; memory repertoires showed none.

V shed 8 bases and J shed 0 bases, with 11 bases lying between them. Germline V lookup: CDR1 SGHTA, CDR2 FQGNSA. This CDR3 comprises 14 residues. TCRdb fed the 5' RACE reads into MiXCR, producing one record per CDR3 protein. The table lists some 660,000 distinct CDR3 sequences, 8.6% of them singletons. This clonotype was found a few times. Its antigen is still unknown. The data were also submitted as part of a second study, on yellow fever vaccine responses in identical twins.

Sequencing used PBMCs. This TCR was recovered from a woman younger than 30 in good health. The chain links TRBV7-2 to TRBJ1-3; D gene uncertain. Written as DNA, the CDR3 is TGTGCCAGCCGTCTCGGTGACTCTGGAAACACCATATATTTT. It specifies CASRLGDSGNTIYF.